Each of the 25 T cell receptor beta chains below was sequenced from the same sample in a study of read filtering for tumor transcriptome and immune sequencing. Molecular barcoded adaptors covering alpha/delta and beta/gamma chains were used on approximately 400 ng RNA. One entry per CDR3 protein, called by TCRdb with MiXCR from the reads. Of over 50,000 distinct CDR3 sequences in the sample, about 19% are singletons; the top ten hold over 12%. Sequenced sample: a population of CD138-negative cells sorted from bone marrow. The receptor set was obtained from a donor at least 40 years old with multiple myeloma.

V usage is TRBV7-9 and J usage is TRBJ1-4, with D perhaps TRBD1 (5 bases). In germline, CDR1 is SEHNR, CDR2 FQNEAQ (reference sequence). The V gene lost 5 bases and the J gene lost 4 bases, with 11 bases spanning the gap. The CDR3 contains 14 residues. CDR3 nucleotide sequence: TGTGCCAGCAGCCAGGGCGGTAATAATGAAAAACTGTTTTTT. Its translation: CASSQGGNNEKLFF.

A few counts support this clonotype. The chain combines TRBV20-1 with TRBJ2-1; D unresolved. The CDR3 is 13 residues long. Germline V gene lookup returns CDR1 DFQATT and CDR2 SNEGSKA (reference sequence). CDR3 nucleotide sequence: TGCAGCGCAGATGGTAGCTCCTACAATGAGCAGTTCTTC. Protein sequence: CSADGSSYNEQFF.

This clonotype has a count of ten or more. CDR3 sequence (DNA): TGTGCCAGCAGCCGTGGGGGTGGAGGACTTGAGACCCAGTACTTC. Translating it yields CASSRGGGGLETQYF. This chain links TRBV7-6 with TRBJ2-5; D is possibly TRBD1 or TRBD2 (5 bases each). The CDR3 has 15 amino acids. The V and J ends lost 5 bases and 5 bases respectively, with 18 bases between them. Germline V CDR1 and CDR2: SGHVS, FNYEAQ.

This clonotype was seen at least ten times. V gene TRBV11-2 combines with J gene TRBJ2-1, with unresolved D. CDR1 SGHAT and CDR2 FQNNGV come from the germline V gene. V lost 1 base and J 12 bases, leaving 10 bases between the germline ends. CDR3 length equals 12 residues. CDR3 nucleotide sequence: TGTGCCAGCAGCTTAGGAGGCGTAGGGCAGTTCTTC. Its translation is CASSLGGVGQFF.

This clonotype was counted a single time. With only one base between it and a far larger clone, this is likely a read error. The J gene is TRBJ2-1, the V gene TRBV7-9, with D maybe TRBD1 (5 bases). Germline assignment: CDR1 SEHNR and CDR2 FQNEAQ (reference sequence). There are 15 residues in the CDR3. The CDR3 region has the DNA TGTACCAGCAGCTTCGACTGGGGCGACTACAATGAGCAGTTCTTC. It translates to CTSSFDWGDYNEQFF.

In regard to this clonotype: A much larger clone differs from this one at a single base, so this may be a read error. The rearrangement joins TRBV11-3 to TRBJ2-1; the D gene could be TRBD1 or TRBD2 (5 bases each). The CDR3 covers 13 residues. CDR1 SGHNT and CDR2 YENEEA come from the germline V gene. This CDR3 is CASSSEEDNEQLF. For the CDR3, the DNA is TGTGCCAGCAGCTCAGAGGAGGACAATGAGCAGCTCTTC. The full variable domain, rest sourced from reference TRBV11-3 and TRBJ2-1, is EAGVVQSPRYKIIEKKQPVAFWCNPISGHNTLYWYLQNLGQGPELLIRYENEEAVDDSQLPKDRFSAERLKGVDSTLKIQPAELGDSAVYLCASSSEEDNEQLFGPGTRLTVL.

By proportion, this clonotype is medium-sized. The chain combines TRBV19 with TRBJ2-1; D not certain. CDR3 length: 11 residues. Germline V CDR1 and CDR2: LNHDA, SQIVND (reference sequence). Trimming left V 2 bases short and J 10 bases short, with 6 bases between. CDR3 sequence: CASSIRAEQFF. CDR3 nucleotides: TGTGCCAGTAGTATACGGGCGGAGCAGTTCTTC. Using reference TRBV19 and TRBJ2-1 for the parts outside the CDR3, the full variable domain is DGGITQSPKYLFRKEGQNVTLSCEQNLNHDAMYWYRQDPGQGLRLIYYSQIVNDFQKGDIAEGYSVSREKKESFPLTVTSAQKNPTAFYLCASSIRAEQFFGPGTRLTVL.

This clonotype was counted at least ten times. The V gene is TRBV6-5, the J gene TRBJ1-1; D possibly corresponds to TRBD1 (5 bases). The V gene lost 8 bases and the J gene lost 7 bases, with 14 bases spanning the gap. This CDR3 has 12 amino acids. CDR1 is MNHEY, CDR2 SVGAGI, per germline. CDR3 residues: CASRGRTGEAFF. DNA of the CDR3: TGTGCCAGCCGGGGCCGAACAGGTGAAGCTTTCTTT.

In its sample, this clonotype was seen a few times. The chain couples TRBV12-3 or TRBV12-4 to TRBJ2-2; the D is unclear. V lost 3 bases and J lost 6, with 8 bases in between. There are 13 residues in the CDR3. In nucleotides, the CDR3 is TGTGCCAGCAGTTTGTCGCATTCCGGGGAGCTGTTTTTT. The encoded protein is CASSLSHSGELFF.

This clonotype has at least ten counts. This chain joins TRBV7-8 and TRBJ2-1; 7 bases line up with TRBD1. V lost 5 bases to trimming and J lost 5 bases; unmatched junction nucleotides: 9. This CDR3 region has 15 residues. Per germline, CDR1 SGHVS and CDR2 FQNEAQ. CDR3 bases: TGTGCCAGCAGCCCGGACAGGAGTAAACACAATGAGCAGTTCTTC. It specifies CASSPDRSKHNEQFF. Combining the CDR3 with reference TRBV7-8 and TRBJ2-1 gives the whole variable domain GAGVSQSPRYKVAKRGQDVALRCDPISGHVSLFWYQQALGQGPEFLTYFQNEAQLDKSGLPSDRFFAERPEGSVSTLKIQRTQQEDSAVYLCASSPDRSKHNEQFFGPGTRLTVL.

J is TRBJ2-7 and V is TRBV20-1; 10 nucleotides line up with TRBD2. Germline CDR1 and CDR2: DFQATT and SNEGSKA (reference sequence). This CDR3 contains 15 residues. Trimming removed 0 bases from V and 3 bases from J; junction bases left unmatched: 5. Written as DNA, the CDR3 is TGCAGTGCTAGAGATTGGACTAGCGGAGGCTACGAGCAGTACTTC. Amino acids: CSARDWTSGGYEQYF.

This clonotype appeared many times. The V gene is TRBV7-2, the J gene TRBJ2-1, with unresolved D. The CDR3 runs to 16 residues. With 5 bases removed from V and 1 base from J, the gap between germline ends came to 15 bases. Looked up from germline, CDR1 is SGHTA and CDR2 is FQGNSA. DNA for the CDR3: TGTGCCAGCAGCCCCCGGACCGGACGGTCCTACAATGAGCAGTTCTTC. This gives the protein CASSPRTGRSYNEQFF.

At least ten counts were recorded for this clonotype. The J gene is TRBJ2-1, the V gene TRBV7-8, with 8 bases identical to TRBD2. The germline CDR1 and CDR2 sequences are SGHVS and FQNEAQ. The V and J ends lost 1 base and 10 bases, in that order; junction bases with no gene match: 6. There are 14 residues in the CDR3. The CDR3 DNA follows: TGTGCCAGCAGCTTAGAGCGGGAGAAGATGGAGCAGTTCTTC. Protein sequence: CASSLEREKMEQFF. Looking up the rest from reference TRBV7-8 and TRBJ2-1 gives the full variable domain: GAGVSQSPRYKVAKRGQDVALRCDPISGHVSLFWYQQALGQGPEFLTYFQNEAQLDKSGLPSDRFFAERPEGSVSTLKIQRTQQEDSAVYLCASSLEREKMEQFFGPGTRLTVL.

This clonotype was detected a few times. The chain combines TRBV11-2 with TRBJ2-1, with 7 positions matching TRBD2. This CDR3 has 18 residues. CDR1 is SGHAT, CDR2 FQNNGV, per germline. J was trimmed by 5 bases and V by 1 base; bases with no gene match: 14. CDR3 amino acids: CASSLGGLAARLNNEQFF. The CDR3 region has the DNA TGTGCCAGCAGCTTAGGGGGCCTAGCGGCCCGACTCAACAATGAGCAGTTCTTC.

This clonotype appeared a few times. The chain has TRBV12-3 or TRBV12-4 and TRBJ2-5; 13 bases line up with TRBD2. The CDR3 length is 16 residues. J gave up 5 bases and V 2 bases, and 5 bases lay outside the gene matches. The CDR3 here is CASSLTSGRDLETQYF. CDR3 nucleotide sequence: TGTGCCAGCAGTTTAACTAGCGGGAGGGATCTGGAGACCCAGTACTTC.

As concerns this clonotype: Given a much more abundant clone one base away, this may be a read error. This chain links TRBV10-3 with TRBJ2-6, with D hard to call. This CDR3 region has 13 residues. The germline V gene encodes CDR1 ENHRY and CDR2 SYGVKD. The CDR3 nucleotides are TGTGCCACCAGTGTGGTTGGGGCCAACGTCCTGACTTTC. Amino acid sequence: CATSVVGANVLTF.

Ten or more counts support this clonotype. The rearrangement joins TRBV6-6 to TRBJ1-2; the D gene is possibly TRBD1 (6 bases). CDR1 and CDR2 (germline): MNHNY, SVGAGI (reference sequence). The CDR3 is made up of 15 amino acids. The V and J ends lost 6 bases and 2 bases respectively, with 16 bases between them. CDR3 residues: CASSPGGGRNYGYTF. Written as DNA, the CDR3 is TGTGCCAGCAGCCCAGGAGGGGGGCGCAACTATGGCTACACCTTC.

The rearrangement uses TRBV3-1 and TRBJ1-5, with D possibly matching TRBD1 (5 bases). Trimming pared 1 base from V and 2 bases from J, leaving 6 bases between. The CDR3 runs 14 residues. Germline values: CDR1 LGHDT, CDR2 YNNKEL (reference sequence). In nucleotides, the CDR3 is TGTGCCAGCAGCCAAGGCAGGGGCAATCAGCCCCAGCATTTT. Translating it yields CASSQGRGNQPQHF.

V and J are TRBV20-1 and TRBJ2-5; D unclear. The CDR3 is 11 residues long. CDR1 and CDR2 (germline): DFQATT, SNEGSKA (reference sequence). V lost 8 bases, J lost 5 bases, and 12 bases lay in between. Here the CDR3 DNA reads TGCAGTATCGCGGACGTGGAGACCCAGTACTTC. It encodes CSIADVETQYF.

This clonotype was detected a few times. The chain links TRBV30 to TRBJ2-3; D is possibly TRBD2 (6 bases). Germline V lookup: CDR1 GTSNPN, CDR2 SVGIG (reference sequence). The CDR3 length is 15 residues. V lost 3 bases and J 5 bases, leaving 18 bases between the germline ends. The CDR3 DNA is TGTGCCTGGAGAGCCCGGAGCGGGTCCTTAGATACGCAGTATTTT. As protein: CAWRARSGSLDTQYF.

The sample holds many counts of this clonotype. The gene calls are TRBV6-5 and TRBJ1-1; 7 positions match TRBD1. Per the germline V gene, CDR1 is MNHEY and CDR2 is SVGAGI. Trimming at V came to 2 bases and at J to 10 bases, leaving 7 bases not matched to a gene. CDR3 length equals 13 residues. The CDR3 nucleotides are TGTGCCAGCAGTTACCTACAGGGGAGTGGAGCTTTCTTT. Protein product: CASSYLQGSGAFF.

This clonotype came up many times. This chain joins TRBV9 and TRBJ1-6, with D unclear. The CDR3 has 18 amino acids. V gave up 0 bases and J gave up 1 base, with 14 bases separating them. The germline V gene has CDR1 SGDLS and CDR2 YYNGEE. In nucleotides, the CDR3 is TGTGCCAGCAGCGTAGGAGATTCCGTGGATTCCTATAATTCACCCCTCCACTTT. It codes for CASSVGDSVDSYNSPLHF.

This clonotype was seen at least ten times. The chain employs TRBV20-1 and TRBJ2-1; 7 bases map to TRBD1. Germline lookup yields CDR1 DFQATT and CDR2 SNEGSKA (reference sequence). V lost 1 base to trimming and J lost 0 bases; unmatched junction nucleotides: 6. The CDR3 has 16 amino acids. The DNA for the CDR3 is TGCAGTGCTAGAGGTAGGGGGCAGAGCTCCTACAATGAGCAGTTCTTC. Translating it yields CSARGRGQSSYNEQFF.

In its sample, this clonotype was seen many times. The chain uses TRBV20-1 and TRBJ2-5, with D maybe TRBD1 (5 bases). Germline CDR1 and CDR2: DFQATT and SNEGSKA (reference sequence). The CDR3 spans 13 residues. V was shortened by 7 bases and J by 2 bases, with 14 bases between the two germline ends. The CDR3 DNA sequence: TGCAGTGTTTACAGCCGGACACAAGAGACCCAGTACTTC. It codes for CSVYSRTQETQYF.

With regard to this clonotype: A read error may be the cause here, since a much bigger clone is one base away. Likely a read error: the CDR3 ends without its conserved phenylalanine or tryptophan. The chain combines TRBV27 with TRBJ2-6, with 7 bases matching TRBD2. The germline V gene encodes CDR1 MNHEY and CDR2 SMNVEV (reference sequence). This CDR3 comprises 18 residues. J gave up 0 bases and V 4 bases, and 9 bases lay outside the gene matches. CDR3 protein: CASSSAAGRISGANVLTC. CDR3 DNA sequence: TGTGCCAGCAGTTCCGCAGCGGGACGGATCTCTGGGGCCAACGTCCTGACTTGC.